This T cell receptor (beta chain) was profiled in a study of T-cell reconstitution after alpha-beta-depleted transplantation in children. Comments on this clonotype: Its antigen is not identified.

The CDR3 has 13 residues. Trimming removed 4 bases from V and 3 bases from J, with 11 bases in between. CDR1 is SQVTM, CDR2 ANQGSEA, per germline. Construction of the TCRbeta library involved unique molecular identifiers. TCRdb re-called the PCR reads through MiXCR, storing one row per CDR3 protein. The sample yields nearly 350,000 distinct CDR3 sequences, around 16% seen once. The study's findings and limits: The origin of alpha-beta T cells about two months after transplant was reportedly several hundred expanded graft clones. The high TCRbeta diversity at day 60 in some patients came from surviving recipient T cells and thymic progenitors.

Sample: PBMCs, mostly from graft donor cells, taken 360 days after TCRalphabeta/CD19-depleted stem cell transplant. The TCR was taken from a male patient between 2 and 15 years old who had a stem cell transplant for acute lymphoblastic leukemia, so the T cells may come from the graft donor. The chain carries TRBV29-1 and TRBJ2-3, with D maybe TRBD1 (5 bases). CDR3 sequence: CSVATAGTDTQYF. CDR3 nucleotide sequence: TGCAGCGTTGCAACCGCAGGGACAGATACGCAGTATTTT.